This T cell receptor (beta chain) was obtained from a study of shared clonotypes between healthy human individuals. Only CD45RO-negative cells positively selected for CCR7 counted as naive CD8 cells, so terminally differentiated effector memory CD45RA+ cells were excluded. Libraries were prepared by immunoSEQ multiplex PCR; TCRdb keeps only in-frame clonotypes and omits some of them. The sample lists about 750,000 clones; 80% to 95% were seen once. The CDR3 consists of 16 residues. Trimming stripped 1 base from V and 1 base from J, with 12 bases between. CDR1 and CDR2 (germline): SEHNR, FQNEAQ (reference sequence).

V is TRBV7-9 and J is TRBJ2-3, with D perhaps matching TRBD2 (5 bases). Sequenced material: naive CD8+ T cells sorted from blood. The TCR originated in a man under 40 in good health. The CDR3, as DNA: TGTGCCAGCAGCTTAGGGAAGACTATAGGCACAGATACGCAGTATTTT. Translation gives CASSLGKTIGTDTQYF.